Listed here are 22 T cell receptor beta chains from one sample, sequenced in a study of T cell responses to AZD1222 COVID-19 vaccine. Here immunoSEQ multiplex PCR was the method, and the copy in TCRdb shows in-frame clones only, minus some. Here the sample spans some 100,000 clones, 88% being singletons. Sequencing used peripheral blood, obtained on day 0 of MenACWY control vaccination. The receptor source for this set is an adult in good health.

The genes are TRBV28 and TRBJ1-4; tentative D call: TRBD1 (5 bases). Per germline, CDR1 MDHEN and CDR2 SYDVKM. Trimming left V 3 bases short and J 10 bases short, with 9 bases between. This CDR3 has 12 residues. CDR3 protein: CASSLGGVKLFF. DNA for the CDR3: TGTGCCAGCAGTTTGGGGGGAGTAAAACTGTTTTTT. Combining the CDR3 with reference TRBV28 and TRBJ1-4 gives the whole variable domain DVKVTQSSRYLVKRTGEKVFLECVQDMDHENMFWYRQDPGLGLRLIYFSYDVKMKEKGDIPEGYSVSREKKERFSLILESASTNQTSMYLCASSLGGVKLFFGSGTQLSVL.

V usage is TRBV18 and J usage is TRBJ2-7; TRBD1 aligns across 8 bases. CDR1 and CDR2 from the germline V gene are KGHSH and LQKENI. V lost 3 bases to trimming and J lost 0 bases; unmatched junction nucleotides: 4. The CDR3 spans 15 residues. The CDR3 spells CASSPPTGGSYEQYF. Here the CDR3 DNA reads TGTGCCAGCTCACCCCCAACAGGGGGCTCCTACGAGCAGTACTTC.

V gene TRBV11-3 combines with J gene TRBJ1-1; no definite D call. Germline assignment: CDR1 SGHNT and CDR2 YENEEA. The CDR3 is 13 amino acids. V lost 3 bases to trimming and J lost 3 bases, with 8 bases between them. The CDR3 nucleotides read TGTGCCAGCAGCTTCGTACCGGACACTGAAGCTTTCTTT. Amino acids: CASSFVPDTEAFF.

CDR3 region: CASNLAGGVETQYF. CDR3 DNA sequence: TGCGCCAGCAATCTCGCGGGGGGTGTAGAGACCCAGTACTTC. The rearrangement joins TRBV5-1 to TRBJ2-5; TRBD2 matches at 8 bases. Trimming took 6 bases from V and 4 from J; bases not matched to a gene: 8. The CDR3 extends over 14 amino acids. In germline, CDR1 is SGHRS, CDR2 YFSETQ.

This clone has a single count. The CDR3 sequence: CASSQERGDTNSPLHF. The CDR3 nucleotides are TGCGCCAGCAGCCAAGAGAGGGGCGACACCAATTCACCCCTCCACTTT. This chain connects TRBV4-3 to TRBJ1-6; a weak D match, TRBD1 (5 bases). Germline CDR1 is LGHNA and CDR2 is YSLEER. This CDR3 spans 16 amino acids. V was pared by 0 bases and J by 7 bases, with 13 bases between.

This chain joins TRBV7-9 and TRBJ2-1, with TRBD1 matching 8 bases. The ends lost 5 bases at V and 3 bases at J; junction bases unmatched: 12. Germline CDR1 and CDR2: SEHNR and FQNEAQ (reference sequence). The CDR3 is 17 amino acids. CDR3 in DNA: TGTGCCAGCAGCAGCCGAGTCAGGACAGGGTTCTACAATGAGCAGTTCTTC. It encodes CASSSRVRTGFYNEQFF.

This sequence joins TRBV27 and TRBJ2-7, with D perhaps TRBD1 (6 bases). Germline V lookup: CDR1 MNHEY, CDR2 SMNVEV (reference sequence). The CDR3 is made up of 14 amino acids. V was shortened by 4 bases and J by 3 bases, with 13 bases between the two germline ends. The CDR3 loop reads CASSSRSGVYEQYF. DNA of the CDR3: TGTGCCAGCAGTTCTCGCTCAGGGGTCTACGAGCAGTACTTC.

The rearrangement joins TRBV24-1 to TRBJ2-7, with TRBD1 identical over 11 bases. CDR3 length: 18 amino acids. Germline V gene sequence: CDR1 KGHDR, CDR2 SFDVKD. V lost 4 bases and J lost 6; bases outside the gene matches: 16. The CDR3 DNA follows: TGTGCCACCAGTGACCAAAACACCGGGACAGGGGGGTGGAGCGAGCAGTACTTC. The encoded protein is CATSDQNTGTGGWSEQYF.

This chain joins TRBV5-1 and TRBJ2-5; 7 nucleotides line up with TRBD1. CDR1 and CDR2 from the germline V gene are SGHRS and YFSETQ. The CDR3 contains 14 residues. J was trimmed by 0 bases and V by 3 bases; bases with no gene match: 2. The CDR3 DNA reads as TGCGCCAGCAGCTCCGGGACAGACCAAGAGACCCAGTACTTC. Translating gives CASSSGTDQETQYF.

The chain combines TRBV3-1 (or the pseudogene TRBV3-2) with TRBJ1-2; 10 bases align to TRBD1. V gave up 3 bases and J gave up 4 bases; unmatched junction bases: 8. Germline V gene sequence: CDR1 LGHDT, CDR2 YNNKEL (reference sequence). The CDR3 totals 16 residues. The CDR3 DNA is TGTGCCAGCAGCCAGGACGACAGGGGGCGCGGCTATGGCTACACCTTC. Its protein product is CASSQDDRGRGYGYTF.

In this sample, this clone turned up once. V and J are TRBV12-3 or TRBV12-4 and TRBJ2-7; D remains unclear. Trimming removed 5 bases at V and 6 bases at J, with 8 bases between. The CDR3 extends over 11 amino acids. The CDR3 protein is CASSPRREQYF. In DNA form, the CDR3 reads TGTGCCAGCAGTCCGCGGCGCGAGCAGTACTTC.

The chain employs TRBV4-1 and TRBJ1-1; D not certain. Germline V gene lookup returns CDR1 MGHRA and CDR2 YSYEKL. This CDR3 has 15 amino acids. Trimming removed 0 bases from V and 1 base from J, with 9 bases in between. This chain's CDR3 is CASSQDLWGNTEAFF. The CDR3 bases are TGCGCCAGCAGCCAAGACTTGTGGGGGAACACTGAAGCTTTCTTT.

This clone occurred a few times. The V call is TRBV19, the J call TRBJ1-5, with a tentative D call TRBD1 (5 bases). The germline CDR1 and CDR2 sequences are LNHDA and SQIVND (reference sequence). This CDR3 has 15 amino acids. Trimming took off 3 bases at V and 2 bases at J, with 11 bases between the two ends. The CDR3 DNA follows: TGTGCCAGTAGTATGGATGGGGGTGGCAATCAGCCCCAGCATTTT. Its protein product is CASSMDGGGNQPQHF.

This clone was seen just once. This chain links TRBV28 with TRBJ1-1; the match to TRBD1 covers 7 bases. Losses at the gene ends were 7 bases for V and 8 bases for J; bases not matched to a gene: 22. The CDR3 is 17 residues long. Looked up from germline, CDR1 is MDHEN and CDR2 is SYDVKM. In nucleotides, the CDR3 is TGTGCCAGCATCTCAACCTTGGACAGGCCCAAGGAGGAAGAAGCTTTCTTT. Its protein product is CASISTLDRPKEEEAFF.

The V gene is TRBV3-1 (or the pseudogene TRBV3-2), the J gene TRBJ2-1; 16 positions match TRBD2. The germline V gene encodes CDR1 LGHDT and CDR2 YNNKEL (reference sequence). This CDR3 comprises 20 residues. V shed 0 bases, J shed 6 bases, and the junction held 11 bases outside the gene matches. CDR3 nucleotides: TGTGCCAGCAGCCAAGAACCGCCGGGACTAGCGGGAGGGCCGTCCAATGAGCAGTTCTTC. This sequence encodes CASSQEPPGLAGGPSNEQFF.

Points on this clone: Within the sample, other DNA sequences also encode this same CDR3. The CDR3 DNA sequence: TGTGCCAGCAGTTTCGGGGACAGAGTCTATGGCTACACCTTC. It yields the protein CASSFGDRVYGYTF. The V call is TRBV28, the J call TRBJ1-2; TRBD1 aligns across 7 bases. CDR3 length: 14 amino acids. From germline, CDR1 is MDHEN and CDR2 SYDVKM. The trim removed 3 bases at V and 4 bases at J, leaving 5 bases unmatched.

This clone has more than one count but fewer than ten. The V call is TRBV12-3 or TRBV12-4, the J call TRBJ2-2; D gene unclear. Trimming cost V 6 bases and J 11 bases, with 10 bases left between them. The CDR3 has 11 residues. CDR3 amino acids: CASSLPPELFF. In nucleotides, the CDR3 is TGTGCCAGCAGCCTACCTCCCGAGCTGTTTTTT.

The chain combines TRBV30 with TRBJ1-2; 9 bases map to TRBD1. The J segment lost 8 bases and the V segment lost 2 bases, leaving 9 bases of the junction unmatched. Germline CDR1 is GTSNPN and CDR2 is SVGIG (reference sequence). CDR3 length: 14 amino acids. CDR3 nucleotides: TGTGCCTGGAGTTACCGGGACAGGGCGGACGGCTACACCTTC. Protein sequence: CAWSYRDRADGYTF.

The chain carries TRBV23-1 and TRBJ1-5; a possible D gene is TRBD1 (5 bases). TRBV23-1 is an open reading frame whose function is uncertain. Trimming left V 2 bases short and J 6 bases short, with 14 bases between. This CDR3 region has 15 residues. CDR3 nucleotides: TGCGCCAGCAGTCAAGGGACCTTAGGGTGTCAGCCCCAGCATTTT. This codes for CASSQGTLGCQPQHF.

CDR3 DNA: TGTGCCAGCAGCTTAGACACCTACGAGCAGTACTTC. This codes for CASSLDTYEQYF. The V and J genes are TRBV7-9 and TRBJ2-7, with D uncertain. This CDR3 region has 12 residues. CDR1 and CDR2 (germline): SEHNR, FQNEAQ (reference sequence). Trimming stripped 1 base from V and 2 bases from J, with 3 bases between.

The J gene is TRBJ2-5, the V gene TRBV30; D gene ambiguous. Trimming took off 1 base at V and 7 bases at J, with 7 bases between the two ends. The CDR3 spans 11 residues. Germline V gene lookup returns CDR1 GTSNPN and CDR2 SVGIG (reference sequence). The CDR3 reads CAWSGVGTQYF. CDR3 sequence (DNA): TGTGCCTGGAGTGGAGTGGGGACCCAGTACTTC.

This chain links TRBV19 with TRBJ1-5, with D perhaps matching TRBD1 (6 bases). Trimming removed 4 bases from V and 6 bases from J, with 16 bases in between. This CDR3 spans 15 amino acids. Germline values: CDR1 LNHDA, CDR2 SQIVND (reference sequence). The CDR3 region is CASSTREGGFQPQHF. CDR3 in DNA: TGTGCCAGTAGTACCCGAGAAGGGGGGTTTCAGCCCCAGCATTTT.